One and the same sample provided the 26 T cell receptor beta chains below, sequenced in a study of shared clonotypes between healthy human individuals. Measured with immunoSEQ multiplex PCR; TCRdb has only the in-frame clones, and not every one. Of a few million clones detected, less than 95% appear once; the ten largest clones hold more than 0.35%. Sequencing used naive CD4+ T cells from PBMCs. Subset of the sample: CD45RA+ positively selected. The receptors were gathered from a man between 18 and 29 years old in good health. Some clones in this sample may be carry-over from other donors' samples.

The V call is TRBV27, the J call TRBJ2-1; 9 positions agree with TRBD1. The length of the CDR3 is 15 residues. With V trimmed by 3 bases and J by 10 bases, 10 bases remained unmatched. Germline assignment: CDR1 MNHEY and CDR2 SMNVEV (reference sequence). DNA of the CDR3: TGTGCCAGCAGTTTTGGGACAGGGACATTGAGGGAGCAGTTCTTC. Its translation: CASSFGTGTLREQFF.

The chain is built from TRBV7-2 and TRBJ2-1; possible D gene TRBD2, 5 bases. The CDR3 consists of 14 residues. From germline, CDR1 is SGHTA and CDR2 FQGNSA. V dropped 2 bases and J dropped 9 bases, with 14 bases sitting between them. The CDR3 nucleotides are TGTGCCAGCAGCTTATTGCCGGGAAACCTTGAGCAGTTCTTC. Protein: CASSLLPGNLEQFF.

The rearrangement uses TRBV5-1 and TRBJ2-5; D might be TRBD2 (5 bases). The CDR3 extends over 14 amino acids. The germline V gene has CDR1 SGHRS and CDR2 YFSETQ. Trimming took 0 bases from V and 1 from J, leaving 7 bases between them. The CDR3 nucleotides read TGCGCCAGCAGCTTGGTAGCGCTCCAAGAGACCCAGTACTTC. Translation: CASSLVALQETQYF. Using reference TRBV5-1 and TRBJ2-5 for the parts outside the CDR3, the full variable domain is KAGVTQTPRYLIKTRGQQVTLSCSPISGHRSVSWYQQTPGQGLQFLFEYFSETQRNKGNFPGRFSGRQFSNSRSEMNVSTLELGDSALYLCASSLVALQETQYFGPGTRLLVL.

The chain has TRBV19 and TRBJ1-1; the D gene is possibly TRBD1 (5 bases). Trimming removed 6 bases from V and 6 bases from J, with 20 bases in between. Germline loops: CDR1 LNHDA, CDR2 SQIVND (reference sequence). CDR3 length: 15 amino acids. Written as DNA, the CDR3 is TGTGCCAGTAGAAACTGGGGAGGTCGGGGGGCTGAAGCTTTCTTT. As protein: CASRNWGGRGAEAFF.

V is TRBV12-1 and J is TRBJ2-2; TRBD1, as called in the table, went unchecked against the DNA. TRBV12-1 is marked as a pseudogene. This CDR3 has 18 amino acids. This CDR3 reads CASSFLRTTTGVAGELFF. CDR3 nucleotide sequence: TGTGCCAGCAGCTTTTTACGAACCACGACAGGGGTGGCCGGGGAGCTGTTTTTT.

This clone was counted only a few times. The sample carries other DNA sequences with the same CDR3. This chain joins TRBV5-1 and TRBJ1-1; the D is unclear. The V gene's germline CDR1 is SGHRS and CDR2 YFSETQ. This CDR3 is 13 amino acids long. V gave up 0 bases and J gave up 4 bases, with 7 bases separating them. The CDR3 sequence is CASSLAVGTEAFF. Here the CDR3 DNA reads TGCGCCAGCAGCTTGGCCGTTGGCACTGAAGCTTTCTTT.

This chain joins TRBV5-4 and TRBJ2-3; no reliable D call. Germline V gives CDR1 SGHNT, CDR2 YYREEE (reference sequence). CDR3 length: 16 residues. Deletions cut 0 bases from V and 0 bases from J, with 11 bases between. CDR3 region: CASSLAQVQSTDTQYF. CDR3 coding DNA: TGTGCCAGCAGCTTGGCCCAAGTGCAAAGCACAGATACGCAGTATTTT.

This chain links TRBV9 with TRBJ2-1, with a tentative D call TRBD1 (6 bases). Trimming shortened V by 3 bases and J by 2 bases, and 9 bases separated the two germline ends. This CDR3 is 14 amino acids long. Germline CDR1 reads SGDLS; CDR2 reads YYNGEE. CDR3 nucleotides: TGTGCCAGCAGCGCAAGGACAGCCTACAATGAGCAGTTCTTC. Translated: CASSARTAYNEQFF.

Written as DNA, the CDR3 is TGTGCCTGGACAAGACCGGGACTAGCGGGGGTGAGGGCCAAAAACATTCAGTACTTC. This encodes CAWTRPGLAGVRAKNIQYF. The genes are TRBV30 and TRBJ2-4, with 14 nucleotides matching TRBD2. The CDR3 sequence is 19 residues long. The ends lost 4 bases at V and 1 base at J; junction bases unmatched: 12. CDR1 and CDR2 (germline): GTSNPN, SVGIG (reference sequence).

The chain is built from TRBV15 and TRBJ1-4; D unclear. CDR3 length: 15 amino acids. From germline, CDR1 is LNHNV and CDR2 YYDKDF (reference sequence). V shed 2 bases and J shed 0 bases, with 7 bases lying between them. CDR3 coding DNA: TGTGCCACCAGCAGACTGGGTGCAACTAATGAAAAACTGTTTTTT. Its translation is CATSRLGATNEKLFF.

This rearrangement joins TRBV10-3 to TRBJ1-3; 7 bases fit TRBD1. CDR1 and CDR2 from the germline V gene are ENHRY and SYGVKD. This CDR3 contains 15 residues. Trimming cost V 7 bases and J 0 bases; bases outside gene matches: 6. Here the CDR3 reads CAITGQASSGNTIYF. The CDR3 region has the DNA TGTGCCATCACCGGACAGGCGAGCTCTGGAAACACCATATATTTT.

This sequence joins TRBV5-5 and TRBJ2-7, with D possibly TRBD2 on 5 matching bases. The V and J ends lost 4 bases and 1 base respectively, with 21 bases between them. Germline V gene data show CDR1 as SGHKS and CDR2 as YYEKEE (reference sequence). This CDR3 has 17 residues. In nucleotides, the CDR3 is TGTGCCAGCAGCAGAACTAGGACTTCTGTGGGGTCCTACGAGCAGTACTTC. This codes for CASSRTRTSVGSYEQYF.

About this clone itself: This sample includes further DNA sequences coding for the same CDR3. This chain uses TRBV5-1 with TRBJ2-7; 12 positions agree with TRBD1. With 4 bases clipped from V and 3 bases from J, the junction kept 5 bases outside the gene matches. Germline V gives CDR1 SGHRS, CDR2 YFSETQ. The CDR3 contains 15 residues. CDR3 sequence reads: CASSLGDRGLYEQYF. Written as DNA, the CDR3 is TGCGCCAGCAGCCTAGGGGACAGGGGGCTCTACGAGCAGTACTTC.

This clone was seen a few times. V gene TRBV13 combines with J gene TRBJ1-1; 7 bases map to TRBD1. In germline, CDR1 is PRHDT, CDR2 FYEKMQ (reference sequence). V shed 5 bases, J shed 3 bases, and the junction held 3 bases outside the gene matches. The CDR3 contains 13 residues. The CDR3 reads CASSTDRDTEAFF. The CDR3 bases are TGTGCCAGCAGCACCGACAGGGACACTGAAGCTTTCTTT.

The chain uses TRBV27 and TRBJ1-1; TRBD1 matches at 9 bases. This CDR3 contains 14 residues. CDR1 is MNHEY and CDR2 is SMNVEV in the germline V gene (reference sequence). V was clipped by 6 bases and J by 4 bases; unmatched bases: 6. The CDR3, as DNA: TGTGCCAGCAGGGTGGACAGGGGTCGCACTGAAGCTTTCTTT. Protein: CASRVDRGRTEAFF.

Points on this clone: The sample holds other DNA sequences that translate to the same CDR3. The CDR3 loop reads CASSVSTSTDTQYF. As DNA, the CDR3 is TGTGCCAGCAGCGTTTCCACTAGCACAGATACGCAGTATTTT. The rearrangement links TRBV9 to TRBJ2-3, with D unclear. V was shortened by 2 bases and J by 0 bases, with 7 bases between the two germline ends. The CDR3 totals 14 residues. CDR1 and CDR2 from the germline V gene are SGDLS and YYNGEE.

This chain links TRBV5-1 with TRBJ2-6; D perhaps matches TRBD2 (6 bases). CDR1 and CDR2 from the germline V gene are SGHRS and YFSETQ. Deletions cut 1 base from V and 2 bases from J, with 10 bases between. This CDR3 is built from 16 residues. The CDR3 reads CASSLPGGTGANVLTF. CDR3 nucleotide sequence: TGCGCCAGCAGCTTGCCCGGGGGTACTGGGGCCAACGTCCTGACTTTC. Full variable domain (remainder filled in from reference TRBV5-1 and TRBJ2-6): KAGVTQTPRYLIKTRGQQVTLSCSPISGHRSVSWYQQTPGQGLQFLFEYFSETQRNKGNFPGRFSGRQFSNSRSEMNVSTLELGDSALYLCASSLPGGTGANVLTFGAGSRLTVL.

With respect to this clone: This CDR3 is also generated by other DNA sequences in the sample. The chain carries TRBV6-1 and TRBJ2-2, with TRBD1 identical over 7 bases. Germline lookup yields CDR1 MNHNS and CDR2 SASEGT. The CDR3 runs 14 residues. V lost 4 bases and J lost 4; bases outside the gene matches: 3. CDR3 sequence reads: CASSGQGFTGELFF. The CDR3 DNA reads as TGTGCCAGCAGTGGACAGGGTTTCACCGGGGAGCTGTTTTTT.

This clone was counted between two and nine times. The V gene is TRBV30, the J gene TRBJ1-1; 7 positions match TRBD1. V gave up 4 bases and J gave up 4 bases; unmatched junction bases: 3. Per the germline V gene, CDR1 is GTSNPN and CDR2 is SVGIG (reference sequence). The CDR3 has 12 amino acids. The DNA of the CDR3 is TGTGCCTGGAATGACAGGGCCACTGAAGCTTTCTTT. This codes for CAWNDRATEAFF.

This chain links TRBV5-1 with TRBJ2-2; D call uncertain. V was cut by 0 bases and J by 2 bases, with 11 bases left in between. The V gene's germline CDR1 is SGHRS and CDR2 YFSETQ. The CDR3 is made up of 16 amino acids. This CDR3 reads CASSLARSINTGELFF. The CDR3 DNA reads TGCGCCAGCAGCTTGGCGAGGAGCATTAACACCGGGGAGCTGTTTTTT.

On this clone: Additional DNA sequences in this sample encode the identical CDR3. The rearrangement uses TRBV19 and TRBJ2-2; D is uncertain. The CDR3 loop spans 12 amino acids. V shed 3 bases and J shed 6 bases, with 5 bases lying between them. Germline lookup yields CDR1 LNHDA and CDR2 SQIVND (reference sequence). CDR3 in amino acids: CASSIYPGELFF. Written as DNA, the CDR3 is TGTGCCAGTAGTATCTACCCCGGGGAGCTGTTTTTT.

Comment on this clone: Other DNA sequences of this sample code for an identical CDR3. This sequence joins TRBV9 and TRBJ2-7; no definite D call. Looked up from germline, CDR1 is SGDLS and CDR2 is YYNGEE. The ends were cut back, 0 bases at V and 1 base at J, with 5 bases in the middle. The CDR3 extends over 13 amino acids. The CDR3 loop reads CASSVGVSYEQYF. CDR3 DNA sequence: TGTGCCAGCAGCGTAGGGGTGTCCTACGAGCAGTACTTC.

The DNA for the CDR3 is TGTGCCAGCAGACCTCAGGGGGTGCCCTCCACTGAAGCTTTCTTT. This codes for CASRPQGVPSTEAFF. The V call is TRBV6-6, the J call TRBJ1-1, with 7 bases lining up with TRBD1. V lost 6 bases and J lost 4; bases outside the gene matches: 11. CDR1 is MNHNY and CDR2 is SVGAGI in the germline V gene (reference sequence). This CDR3 contains 15 residues.

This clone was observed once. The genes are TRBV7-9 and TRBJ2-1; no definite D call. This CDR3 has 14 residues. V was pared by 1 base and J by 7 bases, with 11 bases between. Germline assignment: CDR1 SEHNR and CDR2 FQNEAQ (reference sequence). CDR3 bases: TGTGCCAGCAGCTTAGTTGGGGATAGGAATGAGCAGTTCTTC. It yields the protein CASSLVGDRNEQFF.

The CDR3: CASTTGYGYGYTF. In DNA form, the CDR3 reads TGTGCCAGTACGACAGGGTACGGCTATGGCTACACCTTC. The gene calls are TRBV28 and TRBJ1-2; 7 bases match TRBD1. The CDR3 runs to 13 residues. Trimming cost V 9 bases and J 4 bases; bases outside gene matches: 8. The germline gives CDR1 MDHEN, CDR2 SYDVKM.

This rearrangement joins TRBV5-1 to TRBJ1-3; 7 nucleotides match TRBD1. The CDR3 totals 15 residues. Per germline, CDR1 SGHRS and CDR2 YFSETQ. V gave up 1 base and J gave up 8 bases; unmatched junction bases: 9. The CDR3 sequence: CASSLSALRGDTIYF. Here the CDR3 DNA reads TGCGCCAGCAGCTTGTCAGCTCTCAGGGGGGACACCATATATTTT. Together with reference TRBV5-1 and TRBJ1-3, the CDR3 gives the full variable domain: KAGVTQTPRYLIKTRGQQVTLSCSPISGHRSVSWYQQTPGQGLQFLFEYFSETQRNKGNFPGRFSGRQFSNSRSEMNVSTLELGDSALYLCASSLSALRGDTIYFGEGSWLTVV.